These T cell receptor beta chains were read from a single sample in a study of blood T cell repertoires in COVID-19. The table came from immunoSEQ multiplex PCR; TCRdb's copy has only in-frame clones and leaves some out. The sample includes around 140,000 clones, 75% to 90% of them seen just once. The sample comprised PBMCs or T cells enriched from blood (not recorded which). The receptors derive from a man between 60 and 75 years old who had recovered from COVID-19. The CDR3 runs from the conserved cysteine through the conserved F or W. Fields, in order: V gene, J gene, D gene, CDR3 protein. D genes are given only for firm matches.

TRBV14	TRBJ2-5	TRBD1	CASSQAGQGKTQYF
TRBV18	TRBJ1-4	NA	CASSPYVRGVSNEKLFF
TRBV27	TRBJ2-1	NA	CASSLDNYNEQFF
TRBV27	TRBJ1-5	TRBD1	CASSLDRGSNQPQHF
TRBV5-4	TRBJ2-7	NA	CASSFQIASEQYF
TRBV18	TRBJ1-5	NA	CASSPGLGLEPQHF
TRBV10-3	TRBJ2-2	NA	CAIGSRVQSGELFF
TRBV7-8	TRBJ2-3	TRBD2	CASSTQIGGADTQYF
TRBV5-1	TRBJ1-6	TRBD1	CASSPIRTGGNSPLHF
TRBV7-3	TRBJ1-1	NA	CASSPEGGLGEAFF
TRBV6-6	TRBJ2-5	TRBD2	CASSWPSGLQETQYF
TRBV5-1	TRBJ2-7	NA	CASSSADSPSYEQYF
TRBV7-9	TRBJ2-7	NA	CASSSHRAGNYEQYF
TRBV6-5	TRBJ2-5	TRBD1	CASSWGDRGAKETQYF
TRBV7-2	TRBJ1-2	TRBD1	CASSARGRDGYTF
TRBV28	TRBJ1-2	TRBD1	CASSLWGRTGGRVYTF
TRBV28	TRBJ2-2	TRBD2	CASSPWGGSGELFF
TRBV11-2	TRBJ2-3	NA	CASSPTPPRDTQYF
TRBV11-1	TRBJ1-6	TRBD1	CASSLVDRNSPLHF
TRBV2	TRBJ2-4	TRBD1	CASLPGQGNIQYF
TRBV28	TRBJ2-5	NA	CASSFGGYETQYF
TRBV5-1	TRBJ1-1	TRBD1	CASSVTGETEAFF
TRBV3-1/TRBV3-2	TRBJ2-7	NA	CASSQWVGVNEQYF
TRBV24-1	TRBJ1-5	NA	CATSDPLAGAQNQPQHF
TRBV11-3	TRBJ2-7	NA	CASSPGSGYEQYF
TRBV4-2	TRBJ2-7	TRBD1	CASSQDRGLYF
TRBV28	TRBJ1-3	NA	CASYEGGSGNTIYF
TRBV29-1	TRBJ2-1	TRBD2	CSAGTRTYNEQFF